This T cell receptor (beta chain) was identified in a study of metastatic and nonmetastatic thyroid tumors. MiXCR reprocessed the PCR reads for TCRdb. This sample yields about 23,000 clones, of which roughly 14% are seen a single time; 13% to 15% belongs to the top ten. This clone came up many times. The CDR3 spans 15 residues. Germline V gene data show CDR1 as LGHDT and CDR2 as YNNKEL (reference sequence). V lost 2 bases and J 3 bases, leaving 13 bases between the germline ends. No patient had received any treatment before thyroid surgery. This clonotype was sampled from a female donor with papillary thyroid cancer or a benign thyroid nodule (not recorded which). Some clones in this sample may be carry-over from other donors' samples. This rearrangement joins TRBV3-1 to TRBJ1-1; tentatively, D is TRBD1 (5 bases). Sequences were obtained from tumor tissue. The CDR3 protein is CASSQQKRGDTEAFF. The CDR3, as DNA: TGTGCCAGCAGCCAACAAAAGAGGGGAGACACTGAAGCTTTCTTT.